This is a list of T cell receptor beta chains from one sample in a study of response to subunit inactivated influenza vaccine. TCRdb re-analysed the RT-PCR reads in MiXCR, keeping a single row per CDR3 protein. Here the sample spans about 480,000 distinct CDR3 sequences, approximately 11% being singletons. Here the sequenced sample was PBMCs from blood, taken about 6 weeks after vaccination. Every receptor here comes from a man aged 50 to 60 who received an inactivated influenza vaccine. Each CDR3 is given without its conserved first and last residue. Each record gives: CDR3 protein, J gene, V gene.

CDR3 protein: ASSLTGSSGNTIY
J gene: TRBJ1-3
V gene: TRBV28

CDR3 protein: ATSRDTASGTEQY
J gene: TRBJ2-7
V gene: TRBV15

CDR3 protein: ASSLANWVSTDTQY
J gene: TRBJ2-3
V gene: TRBV7-2

CDR3 protein: ASSLSGSGTYEQY
J gene: TRBJ2-7
V gene: TRBV7-3

CDR3 protein: TSSLAGTSGHEVYEQY
J gene: TRBJ2-7
V gene: TRBV2

CDR3 protein: ASSFHTGQETQY
J gene: TRBJ2-5
V gene: TRBV12-3/TRBV12-4

CDR3 protein: ASNWGTEAF
J gene: TRBJ1-1
V gene: TRBV7-9

CDR3 protein: ASSLEVRGNQPQH
J gene: TRBJ1-5
V gene: TRBV7-2

CDR3 protein: SARVGSGSYGYT
J gene: TRBJ1-2
V gene: TRBV20-1

CDR3 protein: ASSLFLFEEAF
J gene: TRBJ1-1
V gene: TRBV5-1

CDR3 protein: ASSEAGVRPGNTIY
J gene: TRBJ1-3
V gene: TRBV6-1

CDR3 protein: ASSDNADEQF
J gene: TRBJ2-1
V gene: TRBV2

CDR3 protein: ASSQALAGVYTDTQY
J gene: TRBJ2-3
V gene: TRBV4-1

CDR3 protein: ASSLDRVTNYGYT
J gene: TRBJ1-2
V gene: TRBV5-1

CDR3 protein: ASSNRGNQETQY
J gene: TRBJ2-5
V gene: TRBV6-5

CDR3 protein: ASSSTSNEQF
J gene: TRBJ2-1
V gene: TRBV5-1

CDR3 protein: ASSLASRTYEQY
J gene: TRBJ2-7
V gene: TRBV5-1

CDR3 protein: ASSLRRAEETQY
J gene: TRBJ2-5
V gene: TRBV28

CDR3 protein: ASNVPGTRTDTQY
J gene: TRBJ2-3
V gene: TRBV5-1

CDR3 protein: SLSRTVNTEAF
J gene: TRBJ1-1
V gene: TRBV29-1

CDR3 protein: ASRKTSGGSETQY
J gene: TRBJ2-5
V gene: TRBV2

CDR3 protein: ASSRTRRDDDTEAF
J gene: TRBJ1-1
V gene: TRBV18